This TCR beta chain was sequenced for a study of OX40 agonist ivuxolimab in advanced cancers. As for the study in general: Patient treatment consisted of intravenous ivuxolimab administration every 2 weeks at 0.01 to 10 mg/kg.

A note on this clone: Its antigen is not known.

With V trimmed by 4 bases and J by 0 bases, 1 base remained unmatched. Germline V gives CDR1 SGHNT, CDR2 YENEEA. This CDR3 is 16 amino acids long. Findings of the study overall: Expanded clones tended on average to be more numerous among CD8+ T cells than CD4+.

Assay used: immunoSEQ multiplex PCR; TCRdb lists only in-frame clones, some missing. The repertoire holds around 60,000 clones, with 86% as singletons. The sample here was CD4+ or CD8+ T cells sorted from blood, taken in a trial of the OX40 agonist ivuxolimab. The chain couples TRBV11-3 to TRBJ2-1; 12 nucleotides match TRBD2. The TCR originated in an adult with an advanced solid tumor such as melanoma, head and neck, liver or kidney cancer. The DNA for the CDR3 is TGTGCCAGCAGCTCTAGCGGGGGGGTCTCCTACAATGAGCAGTTCTTC. Translated: CASSSSGGVSYNEQFF. Filled out from reference TRBV11-3 and TRBJ2-1, the complete variable domain reads EAGVVQSPRYKIIEKKQPVAFWCNPISGHNTLYWYLQNLGQGPELLIRYENEEAVDDSQLPKDRFSAERLKGVDSTLKIQPAELGDSAVYLCASSSSGGVSYNEQFFGPGTRLTVL.